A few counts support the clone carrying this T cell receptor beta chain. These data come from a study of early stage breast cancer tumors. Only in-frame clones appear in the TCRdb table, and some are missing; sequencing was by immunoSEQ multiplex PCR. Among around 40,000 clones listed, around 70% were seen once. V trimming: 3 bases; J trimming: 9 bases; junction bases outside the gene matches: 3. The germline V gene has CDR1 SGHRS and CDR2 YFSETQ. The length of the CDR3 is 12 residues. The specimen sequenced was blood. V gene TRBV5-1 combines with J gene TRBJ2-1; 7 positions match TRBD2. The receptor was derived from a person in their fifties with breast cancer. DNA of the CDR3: TGCGCCAGCAGCTGGGGGGAGGGTGAGCAGTTCTTC. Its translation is CASSWGEGEQFF.